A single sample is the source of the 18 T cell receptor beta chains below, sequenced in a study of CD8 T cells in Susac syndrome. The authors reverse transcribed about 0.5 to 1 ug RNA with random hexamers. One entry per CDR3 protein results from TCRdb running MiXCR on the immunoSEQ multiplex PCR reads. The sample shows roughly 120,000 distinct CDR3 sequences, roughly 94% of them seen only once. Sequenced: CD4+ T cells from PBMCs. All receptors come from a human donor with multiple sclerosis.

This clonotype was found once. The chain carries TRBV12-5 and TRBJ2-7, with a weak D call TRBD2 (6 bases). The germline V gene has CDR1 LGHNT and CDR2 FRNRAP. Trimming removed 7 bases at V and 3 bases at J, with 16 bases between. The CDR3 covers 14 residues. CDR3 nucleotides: TGTGCTAGTGCCTTGTTAGGAGGGAACTACGAGCAGTACTTC. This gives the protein CASALLGGNYEQYF.

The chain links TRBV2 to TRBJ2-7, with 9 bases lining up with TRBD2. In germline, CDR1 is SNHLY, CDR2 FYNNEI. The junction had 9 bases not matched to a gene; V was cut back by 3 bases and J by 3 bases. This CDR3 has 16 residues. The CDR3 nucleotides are TGTGCCAGCAGTGAGGTCCCTAGCGGGGCCTACTACGAGCAGTACTTC. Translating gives CASSEVPSGAYYEQYF.

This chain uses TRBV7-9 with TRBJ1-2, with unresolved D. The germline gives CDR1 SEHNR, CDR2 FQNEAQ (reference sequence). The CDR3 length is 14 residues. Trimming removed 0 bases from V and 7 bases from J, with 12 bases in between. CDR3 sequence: CASSLAGPTGGYTF. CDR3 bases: TGTGCCAGCAGCTTAGCGGGCCCCACGGGTGGCTACACCTTC.

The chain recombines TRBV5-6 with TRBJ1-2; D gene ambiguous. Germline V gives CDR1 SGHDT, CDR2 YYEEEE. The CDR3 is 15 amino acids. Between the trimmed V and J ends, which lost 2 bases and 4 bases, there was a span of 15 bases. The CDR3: CASSFGAGESYGYTF. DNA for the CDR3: TGTGCCAGCAGCTTTGGCGCCGGCGAGAGCTATGGCTACACCTTC.

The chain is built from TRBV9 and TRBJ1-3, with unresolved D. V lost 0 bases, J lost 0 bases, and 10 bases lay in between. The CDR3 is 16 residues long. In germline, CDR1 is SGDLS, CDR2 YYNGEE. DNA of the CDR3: TGTGCCAGCAGCGTAGGCCCCATCAACTCTGGAAACACCATATATTTT. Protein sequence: CASSVGPINSGNTIYF.

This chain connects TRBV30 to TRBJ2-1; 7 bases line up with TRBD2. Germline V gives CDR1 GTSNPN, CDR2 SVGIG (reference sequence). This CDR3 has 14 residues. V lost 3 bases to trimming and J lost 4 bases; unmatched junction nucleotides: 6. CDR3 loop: CAWSLAVVYNEQFF. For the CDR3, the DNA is TGTGCCTGGAGCCTAGCGGTGGTTTACAATGAGCAGTTCTTC. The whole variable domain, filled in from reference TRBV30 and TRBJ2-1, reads SQTIHQWPATLVQPVGSPLSLECTVEGTSNPNLYWYRQAAGRGLQLLFYSVGIGQISSEVPQNLSASRPQDRQFILSSKKLLLSDSGFYLCAWSLAVVYNEQFFGPGTRLTVL.

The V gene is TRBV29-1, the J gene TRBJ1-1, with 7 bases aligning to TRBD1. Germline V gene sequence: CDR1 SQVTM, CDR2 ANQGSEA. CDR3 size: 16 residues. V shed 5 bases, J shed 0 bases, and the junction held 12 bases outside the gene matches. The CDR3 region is CSVPPGQQIMNTEAFF. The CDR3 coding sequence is TGCAGCGTTCCCCCGGGACAGCAGATTATGAACACTGAAGCTTTCTTT.

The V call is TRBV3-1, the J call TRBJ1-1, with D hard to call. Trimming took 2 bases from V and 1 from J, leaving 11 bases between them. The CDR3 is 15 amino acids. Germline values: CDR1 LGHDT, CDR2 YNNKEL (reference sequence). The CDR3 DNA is TGTGCCAGCAGCCAATTTAGGACGGAGAACACTGAAGCTTTCTTT. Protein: CASSQFRTENTEAFF.

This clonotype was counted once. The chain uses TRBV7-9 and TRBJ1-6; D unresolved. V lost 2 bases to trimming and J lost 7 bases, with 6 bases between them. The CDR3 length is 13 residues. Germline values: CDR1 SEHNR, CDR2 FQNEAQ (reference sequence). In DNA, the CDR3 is TGTGCCAGCAGCTTAAGCATGAATTCACCCCTCCACTTT. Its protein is CASSLSMNSPLHF. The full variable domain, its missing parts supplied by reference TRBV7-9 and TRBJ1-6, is DTGVSQNPRHKITKRGQNVTFRCDPISEHNRLYWYRQTLGQGPEFLTYFQNEAQLEKSRLLSDRFSAERPKGSFSTLEIQRTEQGDSAMYLCASSLSMNSPLHFGNGTRLTVT.

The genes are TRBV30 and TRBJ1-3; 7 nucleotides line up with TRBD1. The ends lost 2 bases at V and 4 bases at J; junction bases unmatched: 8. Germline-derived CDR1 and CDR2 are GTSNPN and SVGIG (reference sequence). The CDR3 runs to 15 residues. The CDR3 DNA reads TGTGCCTGGAGTCCCGAGACAGGGCGAGGAAACACCATATATTTT. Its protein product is CAWSPETGRGNTIYF.

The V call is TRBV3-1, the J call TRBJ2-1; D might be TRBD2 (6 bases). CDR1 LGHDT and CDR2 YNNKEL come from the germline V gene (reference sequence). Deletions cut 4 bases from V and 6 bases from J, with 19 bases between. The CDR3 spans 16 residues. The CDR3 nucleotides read TGTGCCAGCAGCCCCTATCAAACGGGAGCTCGCAATGAGCAGTTCTTC. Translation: CASSPYQTGARNEQFF.

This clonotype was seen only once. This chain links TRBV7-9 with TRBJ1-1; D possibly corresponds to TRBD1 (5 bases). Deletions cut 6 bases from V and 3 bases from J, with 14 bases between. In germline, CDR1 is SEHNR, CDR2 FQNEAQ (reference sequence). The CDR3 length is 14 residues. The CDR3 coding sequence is TGTGCCAGCAGACACTCCGGGGGAGACACTGAAGCTTTCTTT. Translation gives CASRHSGGDTEAFF.

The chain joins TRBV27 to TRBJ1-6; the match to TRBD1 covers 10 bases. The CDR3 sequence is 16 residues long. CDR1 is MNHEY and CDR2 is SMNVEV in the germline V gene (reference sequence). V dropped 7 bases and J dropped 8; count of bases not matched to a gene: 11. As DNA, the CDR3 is TGTGCCAGCAAGTTTCCGGACAGGGGGTATGATTCACCCCTCCACTTT. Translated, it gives CASKFPDRGYDSPLHF.

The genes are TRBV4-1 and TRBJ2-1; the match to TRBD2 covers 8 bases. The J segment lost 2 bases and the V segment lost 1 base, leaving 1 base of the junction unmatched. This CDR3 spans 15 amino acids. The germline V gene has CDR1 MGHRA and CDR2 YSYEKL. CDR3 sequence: CASSQARGAYNEQFF. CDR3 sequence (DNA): TGCGCCAGCAGCCAAGCGCGGGGGGCCTACAATGAGCAGTTCTTC.

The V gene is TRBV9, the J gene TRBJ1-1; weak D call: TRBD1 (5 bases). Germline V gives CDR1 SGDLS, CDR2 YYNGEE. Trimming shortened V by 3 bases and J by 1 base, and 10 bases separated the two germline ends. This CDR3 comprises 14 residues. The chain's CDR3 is CASSASDRNTEAFF. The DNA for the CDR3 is TGTGCCAGCAGCGCCAGCGACAGGAACACTGAAGCTTTCTTT.

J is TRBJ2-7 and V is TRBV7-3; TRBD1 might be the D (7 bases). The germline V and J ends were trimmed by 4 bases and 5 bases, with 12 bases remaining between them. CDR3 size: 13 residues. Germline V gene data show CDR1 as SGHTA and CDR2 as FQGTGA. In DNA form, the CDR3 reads TGTGCCAGCAGCTACCAGGGGGGTGACGAGCAGTACTTC. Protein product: CASSYQGGDEQYF.

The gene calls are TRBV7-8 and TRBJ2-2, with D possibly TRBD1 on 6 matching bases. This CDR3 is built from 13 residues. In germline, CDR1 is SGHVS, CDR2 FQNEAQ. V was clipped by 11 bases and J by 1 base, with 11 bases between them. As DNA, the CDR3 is TGTGCCTTACAGGGACGGAACACCGGGGAGCTGTTTTTT. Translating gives CALQGRNTGELFF.

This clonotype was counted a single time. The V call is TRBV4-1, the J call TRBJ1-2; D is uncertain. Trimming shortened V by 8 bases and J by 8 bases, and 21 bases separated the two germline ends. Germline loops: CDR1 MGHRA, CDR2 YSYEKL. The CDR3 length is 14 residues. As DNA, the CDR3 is TGCGCCAGCGGCGGCGAGCGTCACAAAGGAGGCTACACCTTC. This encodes CASGGERHKGGYTF.